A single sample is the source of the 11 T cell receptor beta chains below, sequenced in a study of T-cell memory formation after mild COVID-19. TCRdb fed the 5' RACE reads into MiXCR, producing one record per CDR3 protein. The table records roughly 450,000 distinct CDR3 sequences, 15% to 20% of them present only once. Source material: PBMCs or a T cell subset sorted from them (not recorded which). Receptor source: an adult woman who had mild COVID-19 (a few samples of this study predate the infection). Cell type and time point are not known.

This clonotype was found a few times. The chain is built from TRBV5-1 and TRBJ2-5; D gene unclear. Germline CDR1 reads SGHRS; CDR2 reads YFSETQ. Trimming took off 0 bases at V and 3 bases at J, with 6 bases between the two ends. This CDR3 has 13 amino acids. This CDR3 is CASSLVSEETQYF. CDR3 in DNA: TGCGCCAGCAGCTTGGTCTCCGAAGAGACCCAGTACTTC.

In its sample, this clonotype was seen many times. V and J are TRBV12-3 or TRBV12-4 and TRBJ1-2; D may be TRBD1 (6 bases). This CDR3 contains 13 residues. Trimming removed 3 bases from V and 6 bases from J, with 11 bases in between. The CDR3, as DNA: TGTGCCAGCAGTTTTTGGGCAGGGGATGGCTACACCTTC. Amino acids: CASSFWAGDGYTF.

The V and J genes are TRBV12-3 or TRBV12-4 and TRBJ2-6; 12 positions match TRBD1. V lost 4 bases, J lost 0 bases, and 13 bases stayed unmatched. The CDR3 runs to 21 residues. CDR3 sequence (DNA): TGTGCCAGCAGTTCGTCGGGACAGGGGGCGATTAAGAGCTCTGGGGCCAACGTCCTGACTTTC. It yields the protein CASSSSGQGAIKSSGANVLTF.

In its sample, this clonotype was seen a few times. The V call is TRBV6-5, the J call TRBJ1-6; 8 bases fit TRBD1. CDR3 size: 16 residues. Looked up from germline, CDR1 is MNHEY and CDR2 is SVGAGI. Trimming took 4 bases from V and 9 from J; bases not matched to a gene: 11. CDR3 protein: CASSFESGGMGSPLHF. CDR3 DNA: TGTGCCAGCAGTTTTGAGTCAGGGGGCATGGGTTCACCCCTCCACTTT.

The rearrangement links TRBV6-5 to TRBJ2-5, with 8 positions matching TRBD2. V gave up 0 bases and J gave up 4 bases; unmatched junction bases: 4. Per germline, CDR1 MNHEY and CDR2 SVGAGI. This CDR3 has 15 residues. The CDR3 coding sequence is TGTGCCAGCAGTTACTCAACCCTAGCGGGAGAGACCCAGTACTTC. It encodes CASSYSTLAGETQYF.

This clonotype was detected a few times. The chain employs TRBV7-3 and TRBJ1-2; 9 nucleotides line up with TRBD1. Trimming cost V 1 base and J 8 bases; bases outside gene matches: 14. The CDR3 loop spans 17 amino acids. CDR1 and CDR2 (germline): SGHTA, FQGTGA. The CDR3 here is CASSLNMDRGGPYGYTF. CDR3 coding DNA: TGTGCCAGCAGCTTAAACATGGACAGGGGAGGACCATACGGCTACACCTTC.

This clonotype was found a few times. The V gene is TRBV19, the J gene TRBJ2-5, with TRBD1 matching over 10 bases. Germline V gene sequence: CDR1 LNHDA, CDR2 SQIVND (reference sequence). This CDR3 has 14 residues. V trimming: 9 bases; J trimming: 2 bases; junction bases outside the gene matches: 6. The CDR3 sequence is CASLDRGGQETQYF. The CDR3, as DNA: TGTGCCAGCCTGGACAGGGGGGGTCAAGAGACCCAGTACTTC.

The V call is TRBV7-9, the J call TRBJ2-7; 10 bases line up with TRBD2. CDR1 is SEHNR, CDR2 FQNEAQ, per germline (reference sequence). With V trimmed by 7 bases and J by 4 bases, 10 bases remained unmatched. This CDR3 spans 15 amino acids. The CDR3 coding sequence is TGTGCCAGCAACCACCGGCCTAGCGGGAGTTACGAGCAGTACTTC. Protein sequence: CASNHRPSGSYEQYF.

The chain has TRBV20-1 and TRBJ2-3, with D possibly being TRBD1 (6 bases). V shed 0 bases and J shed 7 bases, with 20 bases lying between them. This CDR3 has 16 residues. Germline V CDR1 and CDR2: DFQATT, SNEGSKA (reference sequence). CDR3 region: CSARDQGGSRLYTQYF. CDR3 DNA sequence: TGCAGTGCTAGAGATCAAGGGGGTTCCCGACTGTATACGCAGTATTTT.

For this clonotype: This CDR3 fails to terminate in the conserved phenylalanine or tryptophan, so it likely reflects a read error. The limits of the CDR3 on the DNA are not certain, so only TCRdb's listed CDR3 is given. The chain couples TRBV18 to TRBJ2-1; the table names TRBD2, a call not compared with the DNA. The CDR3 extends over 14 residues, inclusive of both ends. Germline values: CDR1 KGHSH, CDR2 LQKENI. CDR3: CASSRNDGLAGGPS.

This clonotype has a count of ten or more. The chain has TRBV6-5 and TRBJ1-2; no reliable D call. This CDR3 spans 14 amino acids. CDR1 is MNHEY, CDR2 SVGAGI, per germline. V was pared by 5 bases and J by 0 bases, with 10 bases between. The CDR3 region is CASSPGRTNYGYTF. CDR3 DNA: TGTGCCAGCAGTCCCGGGCGAACTAACTATGGCTACACCTTC.